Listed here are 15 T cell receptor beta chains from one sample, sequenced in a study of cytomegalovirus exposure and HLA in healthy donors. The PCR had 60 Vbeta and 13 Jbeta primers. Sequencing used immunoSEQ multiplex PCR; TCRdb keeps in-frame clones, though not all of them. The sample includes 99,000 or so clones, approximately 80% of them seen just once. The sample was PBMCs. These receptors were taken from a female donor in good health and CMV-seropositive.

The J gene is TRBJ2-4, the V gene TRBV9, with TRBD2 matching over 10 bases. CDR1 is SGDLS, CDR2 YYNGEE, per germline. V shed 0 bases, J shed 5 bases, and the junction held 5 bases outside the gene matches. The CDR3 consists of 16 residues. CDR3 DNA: TGTGCCAGCAGCGTAGGGCTAGCGGGAGTCGAAAACATTCAGTACTTC. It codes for CASSVGLAGVENIQYF.

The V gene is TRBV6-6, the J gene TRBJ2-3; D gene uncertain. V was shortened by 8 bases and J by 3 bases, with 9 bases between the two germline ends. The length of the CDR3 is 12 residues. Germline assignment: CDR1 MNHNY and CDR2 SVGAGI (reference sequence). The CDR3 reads CASLRDTDTQYF. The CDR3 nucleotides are TGTGCCAGCCTTAGAGATACAGATACGCAGTATTTT.

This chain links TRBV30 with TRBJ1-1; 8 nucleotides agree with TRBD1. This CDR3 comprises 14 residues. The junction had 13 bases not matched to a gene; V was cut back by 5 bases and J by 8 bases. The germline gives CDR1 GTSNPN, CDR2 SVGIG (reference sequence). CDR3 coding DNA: TGTGCCTGGGAAAGGACAGGGCGCGGGGCGGAAGCTTTCTTT. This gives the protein CAWERTGRGAEAFF.

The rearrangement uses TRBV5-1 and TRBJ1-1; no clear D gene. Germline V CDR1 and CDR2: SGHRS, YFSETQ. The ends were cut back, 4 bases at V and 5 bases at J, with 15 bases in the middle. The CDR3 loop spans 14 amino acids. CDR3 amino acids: CASSLFDGKTEAFF. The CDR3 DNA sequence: TGCGCCAGCAGCCTTTTCGACGGGAAGACTGAAGCTTTCTTT.

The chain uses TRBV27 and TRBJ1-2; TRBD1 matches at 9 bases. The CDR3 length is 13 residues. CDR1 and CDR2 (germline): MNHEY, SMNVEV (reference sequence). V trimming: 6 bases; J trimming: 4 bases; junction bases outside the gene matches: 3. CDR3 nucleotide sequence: TGTGCCAGCAGGGGGACAGGGTTCTATGGCTACACCTTC. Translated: CASRGTGFYGYTF.

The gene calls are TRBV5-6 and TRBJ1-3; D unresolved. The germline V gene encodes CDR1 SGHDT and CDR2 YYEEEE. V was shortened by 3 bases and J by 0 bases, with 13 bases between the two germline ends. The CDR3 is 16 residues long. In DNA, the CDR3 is TGTGCCAGCAGCTCAGATTTTGGTTCCTCTGGAAACACCATATATTTT. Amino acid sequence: CASSSDFGSSGNTIYF.

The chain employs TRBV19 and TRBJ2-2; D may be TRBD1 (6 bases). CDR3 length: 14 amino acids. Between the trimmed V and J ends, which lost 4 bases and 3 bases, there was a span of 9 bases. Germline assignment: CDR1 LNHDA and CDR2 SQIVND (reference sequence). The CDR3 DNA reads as TGTGCCAGTAGTAGTTACAGGGACACCGGGGAGCTGTTTTTT. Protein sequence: CASSSYRDTGELFF.

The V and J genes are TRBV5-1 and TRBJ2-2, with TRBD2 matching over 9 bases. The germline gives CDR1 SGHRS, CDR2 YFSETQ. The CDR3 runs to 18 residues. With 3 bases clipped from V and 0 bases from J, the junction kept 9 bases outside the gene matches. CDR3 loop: CASSSPQRGAANTGELFF. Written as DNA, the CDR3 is TGCGCCAGCAGCTCCCCACAGCGGGGGGCTGCGAACACCGGGGAGCTGTTTTTT. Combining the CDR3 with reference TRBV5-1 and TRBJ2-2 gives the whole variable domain KAGVTQTPRYLIKTRGQQVTLSCSPISGHRSVSWYQQTPGQGLQFLFEYFSETQRNKGNFPGRFSGRQFSNSRSEMNVSTLELGDSALYLCASSSPQRGAANTGELFFGEGSRLTVL.

Here the CDR3 reads CGLTRSYYNEQFF. The CDR3 DNA sequence: TGCGGTTTAACCCGGAGTTACTACAATGAGCAGTTCTTC. The J gene is TRBJ2-1, the V gene TRBV29-1; D ambiguous. The germline V gene has CDR1 SQVTM and CDR2 ANQGSEA. This CDR3 contains 13 residues.

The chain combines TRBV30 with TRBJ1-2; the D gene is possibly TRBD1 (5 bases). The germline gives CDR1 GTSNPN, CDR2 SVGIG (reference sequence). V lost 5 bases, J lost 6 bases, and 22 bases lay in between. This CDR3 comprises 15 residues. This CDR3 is CAWAGSGTGGDGYTF. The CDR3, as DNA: TGTGCCTGGGCCGGATCTGGCACGGGAGGGGATGGCTACACCTTC.

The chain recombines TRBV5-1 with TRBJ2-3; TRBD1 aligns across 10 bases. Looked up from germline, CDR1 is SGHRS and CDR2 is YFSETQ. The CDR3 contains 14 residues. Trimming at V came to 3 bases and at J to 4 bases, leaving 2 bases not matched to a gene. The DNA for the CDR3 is TGCGCCAGCAGCTGGGGACAGGGGTCAGATACGCAGTATTTT. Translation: CASSWGQGSDTQYF.

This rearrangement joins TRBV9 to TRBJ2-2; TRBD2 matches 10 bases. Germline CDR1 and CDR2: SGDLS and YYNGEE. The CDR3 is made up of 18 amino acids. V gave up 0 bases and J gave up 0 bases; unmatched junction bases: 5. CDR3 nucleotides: TGTGCCAGCAGCGTAGCTCTAGCGGGGGCCACGAACACCGGGGAGCTGTTTTTT. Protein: CASSVALAGATNTGELFF. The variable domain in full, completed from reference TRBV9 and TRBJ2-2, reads DSGVTQTPKHLITATGQRVTLRCSPRSGDLSVYWYQQSLDQGLQFLIQYYNGEERAKGNILERFSAQQFPDLHSELNLSSLELGDSALYFCASSVALAGATNTGELFFGEGSRLTVL.

This CDR3 is CASSETDYTGELFF. As DNA, the CDR3 is TGTGCCAGTAGTGAGACAGATTACACCGGGGAGCTGTTTTTT. The V call is TRBV19, the J call TRBJ2-2; tentative D call: TRBD1 (5 bases). The CDR3 is 14 residues long. V was clipped by 5 bases and J by 3 bases, with 10 bases between them. Germline assignment: CDR1 LNHDA and CDR2 SQIVND (reference sequence).

Here the CDR3 reads CASRGLHNSPLHF. In nucleotides, the CDR3 is TGTGCCAGCAGGGGACTCCATAATTCACCCCTCCACTTT. V gene TRBV2 combines with J gene TRBJ1-6; the D gene is possibly TRBD1 (5 bases). V lost 6 bases, J lost 5 bases, and 8 bases lay in between. Germline V lookup: CDR1 SNHLY, CDR2 FYNNEI. The CDR3 contains 13 residues.

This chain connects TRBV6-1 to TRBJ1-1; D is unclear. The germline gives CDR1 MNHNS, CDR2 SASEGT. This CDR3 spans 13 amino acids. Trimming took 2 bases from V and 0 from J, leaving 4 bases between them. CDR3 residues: CASSELLNTEAFF. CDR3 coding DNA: TGTGCCAGCAGTGAACTCCTGAACACTGAAGCTTTCTTT.